The rows below give T cell receptor beta chains drawn from one sample of a study of cytomegalovirus exposure and HLA in healthy donors. TCRdb's copy holds only in-frame clones and misses some; the assay was immunoSEQ multiplex PCR. This sample has about 31,000 clones; roughly 60% occur once, and the top ten carry about a fifth. Material: PBMCs. These receptors originate from a man aged 50 or older in good health and CMV-seropositive. The CDR3 runs from the conserved cysteine through the conserved F or W. The D gene is left open where the match is weak. Clone sizes are given selectively: once, few, many, or a class where the clone is expanded.

j_call	v_call	clone_size	d_call	cdr3_aa	cdr3_nt
TRBJ1-1	TRBV5-6	.	.	CASSRLWTDEAFF	TGTGCCAGCAGCCGCCTTTGGACAGATGAAGCTTTCTTT
TRBJ2-7	TRBV6-5	.	.	CASSYSTGTYEQYF	TGTGCCAGCAGTTACTCCACAGGGACGTACGAGCAGTACTTC
TRBJ2-7	TRBV29-1	.	.	CSVGGSYEQYF	TGCAGCGTTGGCGGCTCCTACGAGCAGTACTTC
TRBJ1-1	TRBV5-1	.	TRBD1	CASSYDRGQTEAFF	TGCGCCAGCAGTTATGACAGGGGCCAGACTGAAGCTTTCTTT
TRBJ2-3	TRBV5-1	.	.	CASSFPGDTQYF	TGCGCCAGCAGCTTCCCAGGAGATACGCAGTATTTT
TRBJ2-3	TRBV2	few	.	CASNVADTQYF	TGTGCCAGCAACGTAGCAGATACGCAGTATTTT
TRBJ1-5	TRBV7-8	few	.	CASSRGISNQPQHF	TGTGCCAGCAGCCGAGGGATCTCCAATCAGCCCCAGCATTTT
TRBJ1-5	TRBV7-2	few	.	CASSENREQPQHF	TGTGCCAGCAGCGAAAACAGGGAACAGCCCCAGCATTTT
TRBJ2-7	TRBV19	.	.	CASSIGRGFSYEQYF	TGTGCCAGTAGTATAGGCAGGGGCTTCTCCTACGAGCAGTACTTC
TRBJ2-7	TRBV4-2	once	TRBD2	CASSLGTGTSSYEQYF	TGTGCCAGCAGCCTAGGGACCGGGACTAGCTCCTACGAGCAGTACTTC
TRBJ1-2	TRBV6-5	once	TRBD1	CASRTTGAGYGYTF	TGTGCCAGCAGAACAACAGGGGCAGGGTATGGCTACACCTTC
TRBJ2-5	TRBV7-8	.	TRBD2	CASSLRGRAPETQYF	TGTGCCAGCAGCTTACGCGGGAGGGCCCCGGAGACCCAGTACTTC
TRBJ2-1	TRBV7-2	.	TRBD2	CASSLVPGGPSEQFF	TGTGCCAGCAGCTTAGTACCGGGGGGGCCTTCTGAGCAGTTCTTC
TRBJ1-1	TRBV6-1	.	.	CASSDRVAEAFF	TGTGCCAGCAGTGATCGAGTAGCCGAAGCTTTCTTT
TRBJ2-7	TRBV7-2	.	.	CASSKTTGNYEQYF	TGTGCCAGCAGCAAAACAACGGGGAACTACGAGCAGTACTTC
TRBJ2-1	TRBV6-5	.	TRBD2	CASSRLAGVPHEQFF	TGTGCCAGCAGCCGACTAGCGGGAGTACCCCATGAGCAGTTCTTC
TRBJ1-3	TRBV25-1	.	.	CASSDHRLDRNTIYF	TGTGCCAGCAGTGACCACCGGCTTGACAGAAACACCATATATTTT
TRBJ2-3	TRBV7-2	few	.	CASSLSADTQYF	TGTGCCAGCAGCTTATCGGCAGATACGCAGTATTTT
TRBJ1-1	TRBV6-6	few	TRBD1	CASSSRTGKNTEAFF	TGTGCCAGCAGTTCCCGGACAGGGAAGAACACTGAAGCTTTCTTT
TRBJ2-5	TRBV7-2	.	.	CASSITGAGGETQYF	TGTGCCAGCAGCATAACAGGGGCGGGAGGAGAGACCCAGTACTTC
TRBJ2-3	TRBV5-1	.	.	CASSYGGAGDTQYF	TGCGCCAGCAGCTACGGTGGGGCCGGGGATACGCAGTATTTT
TRBJ2-1	TRBV29-1	.	TRBD2	CSVQSSGCPYNEQFF	TGCAGCGTTCAGTCTAGCGGGTGTCCCTACAATGAGCAGTTCTTC
TRBJ1-4	TRBV7-9	.	.	CASSLGQGRKLFF	TGTGCCAGCAGCTTGGGCCAGGGTAGGAAACTGTTTTTT
TRBJ1-1	TRBV6-6	.	.	CASSPGNTEAFF	TGTGCCAGCAGTCCGGGGAACACTGAAGCTTTCTTT
TRBJ1-2	TRBV15	once	.	CATSRAHLYGYTF	TGTGCCACCAGCAGAGCGCACTTGTATGGCTACACCTTC
TRBJ2-3	TRBV6-5	.	TRBD2	CASSYFGLALDTQYF	TGTGCCAGCAGTTACTTTGGACTAGCGTTAGATACGCAGTATTTT
TRBJ2-7	TRBV6-5	.	TRBD1	CASSYSAGQVTYEQYF	TGTGCCAGCAGTTACAGCGCGGGACAGGTCACCTACGAGCAGTACTTC
TRBJ1-1	TRBV15	.	.	CATSIGRDTEAFF	TGTGCCACCAGCATCGGCAGGGACACTGAAGCTTTCTTT
TRBJ2-5	TRBV29-1	.	TRBD1	CSVAGQGSQETQYF	TGCAGCGTCGCGGGACAGGGCTCTCAAGAAACCCAGTACTTC
TRBJ1-5	TRBV6-1	few	.	CASSDIESQPQHF	TGTGCCAGCAGTGATATAGAGAGTCAGCCCCAGCATTTT
TRBJ2-1	TRBV7-8	once	.	CASSPRQQNNEQFF	TGTGCCAGCAGCCCCCGACAGCAGAACAATGAGCAGTTCTTC
TRBJ2-5	TRBV5-1	.	TRBD1	CASRQGRETQYF	TGCGCCAGCAGACAGGGGCGGGAGACCCAGTACTTC
TRBJ2-3	TRBV9	.	.	CASSAGFGTQYF	TGTGCCAGCAGCGCGGGGTTTGGGACGCAGTATTTT
TRBJ2-7	TRBV10-1	.	TRBD1	CASSSGQGYEQYF	TGCGCCAGCAGCTCAGGACAGGGATACGAGCAGTACTTC
TRBJ1-1	TRBV5-1	.	.	CASSLEAGWTEAFF	TGCGCCAGCAGCTTGGAGGCAGGGTGGACTGAAGCTTTCTTT
TRBJ1-5	TRBV6-1	.	.	CASSETGTPQHF	TGTGCCAGCAGTGAGACAGGTACGCCCCAGCATTTT
TRBJ1-5	TRBV5-4	.	.	CASSFGGAQSNQPQHF	TGTGCCAGCAGCTTCGGGGGGGCGCAGAGCAATCAGCCCCAGCATTTT
TRBJ2-5	TRBV5-1	.	.	CASTRRLQETQYF	TGCGCCAGCACACGCAGGCTGCAAGAGACCCAGTACTTC
TRBJ2-1	TRBV20-1	.	TRBD2	CSAKPGLMFF	TGCAGTGCTAAGCCGGGACTAATGTTCTTC
TRBJ1-1	TRBV5-1	.	.	CASSLATPGTEAFF	TGCGCCAGCAGCTTGGCTACGCCGGGGACTGAAGCTTTCTTT
TRBJ2-1	TRBV5-4	.	TRBD2	CASSWSGSSYNEQFF	TGTGCCAGCAGCTGGAGCGGGAGTTCCTACAATGAGCAGTTCTTC
TRBJ2-2	TRBV6-4	.	.	CASSDSKHTGELFF	TGTGCCAGCAGTGACTCGAAGCACACCGGGGAGCTGTTTTTT
TRBJ1-4	TRBV5-1	few	TRBD1	CASSWGQGSTNEKLFF	TGCGCCAGCAGCTGGGGACAGGGGAGCACTAATGAAAAACTGTTTTTT
TRBJ1-5	TRBV5-1	few	TRBD1	CASSLSPGGGQPQHF	TGCGCCAGCAGCTTGTCCCCAGGGGGCGGTCAGCCCCAGCATTTT
TRBJ2-3	TRBV2	.	.	CASSDREKFTDTQYF	TGTGCCAGCAGTGACAGGGAAAAGTTCACAGATACGCAGTATTTT